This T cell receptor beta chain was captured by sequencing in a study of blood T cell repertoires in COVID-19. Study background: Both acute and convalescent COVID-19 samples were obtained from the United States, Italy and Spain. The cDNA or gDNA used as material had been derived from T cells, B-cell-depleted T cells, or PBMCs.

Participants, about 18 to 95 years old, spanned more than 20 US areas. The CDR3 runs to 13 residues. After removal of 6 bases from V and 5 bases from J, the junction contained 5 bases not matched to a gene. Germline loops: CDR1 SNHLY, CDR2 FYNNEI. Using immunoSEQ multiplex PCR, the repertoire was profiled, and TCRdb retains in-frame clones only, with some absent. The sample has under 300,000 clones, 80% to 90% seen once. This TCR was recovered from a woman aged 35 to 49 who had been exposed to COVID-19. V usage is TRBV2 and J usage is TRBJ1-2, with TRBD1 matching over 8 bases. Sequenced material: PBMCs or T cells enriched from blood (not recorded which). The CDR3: CASREDREYGYTF. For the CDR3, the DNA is TGTGCCAGCAGGGAGGACAGGGAGTATGGCTACACCTTC.